The clone carrying this T cell receptor (beta chain) has a count of ten or more. Its antigen is undetermined. The source of the sample is a study of molecular identifiers for immune sequencing clone quantification. In the study overall: Replicate RNA from around 20,000 or 100,000 naive CD8 T cells formed five aliquots; four were sequenced. Study outcomes and limitations: Highly expanded clones may be undercounted when identical TCR molecules share barcodes.

Germline values: CDR1 SGHNT, CDR2 YENEEA. V was shortened by 0 bases and J by 1 base, with 15 bases between the two germline ends. The CDR3 length is 17 residues. Bulk TCR library preparation followed previously described methods with listed TCR primers. MiXCR was run by TCRdb on the PCR reads, yielding one entry per CDR3 protein. Of more than 50,000 distinct CDR3 sequences in the sample, 15% to 20% were seen once. Sorting was used to obtain naive CD8 T cells (CD8+CD4-CCR7+CD45RA+). The rearrangement links TRBV11-3 to TRBJ1-1; D gene ambiguous. Sequenced material: naive CD8+ T cells from blood, with Jurkat cell RNA spiked in. The subset is: FACS-sorted CD8+CD4-CCR7+CD45RA+ naive T cells. This clonotype was obtained from a human donor in good health. Some libraries in this study had Jurkat cell RNA spiked in. The CDR3 region is CASSLDNPRRENTEAFF. CDR3 sequence (DNA): TGTGCCAGCAGCTTAGATAACCCGAGACGGGAGAACACTGAAGCTTTCTTT.